This TCR beta chain appears in the sequencing data of a study of T cells in Graves' hyperthyroidism and ophthalmopathy. This clonotype was recorded at least ten times. TCR beta CDR3 sequences were amplified from RNA transcripts. The study used the HTBI primer set for a first-round RT-PCR of the TCR CDR3. One entry per CDR3 protein results from TCRdb running MiXCR on the multiplex PCR reads. The table shows more than 75,000 distinct CDR3 sequences, with roughly 56% occurring only once. V lost 6 bases to trimming and J lost 2 bases, with 14 bases between them. The CDR3 totals 15 residues. Germline V gives CDR1 SEHNR, CDR2 FQNEAQ (reference sequence). Stable Graves' hyperthyroidism meant no ophthalmopathy progression within 18 months. Any patient presenting with uncontrolled infection, other autoimmune disease, pregnancy or lactation was left out.

Sample: blood. The gene calls are TRBV7-9 and TRBJ1-3; perhaps TRBD1 as D (6 bases). This receptor was obtained from a woman between 35 and 50 years old with Graves' hyperthyroidism. For the CDR3, the DNA is TGTGCCAGCAGTCTAGGGGGAATCACTGGAAACACCATATATTTT. Its translation: CASSLGGITGNTIYF.